The T cell receptor (beta chain) described here comes from a study of control samples from healthy donors and cancer patients (dated by TCRdb to the early 2020s). With respect to this clone: Its antigen has not been determined. No much larger clonotype is one base removed from it; base qualities were not supplied.

Library generation was performed with the immunoSEQ multiplex PCR assay. The clones in this table, taken by TCRdb from immuneACCESS, are in-frame only. Not every clone is retained; where verified, under half of the shortfall comes from an unresolved V gene, and the cause of the rest is unknown. The sample table records some 22,000 clones; 75% to 90% of these occur just once. Around 38% of the sample is taken by the ten largest. A distance of 12 bases separates the germline ends of V and J, which lose 2 bases and 1 base respectively. In the germline V gene, CDR1 corresponds to SGDLS and CDR2 to YYNGEE. Spanning cysteine to phenylalanine, the CDR3 consists of 16 amino acids. Only CDR3 DNA is held: 48 bases, read in frame from base 1.

The sample consisted of PBMCs. The chain couples TRBV9 to TRBJ2-2; perhaps TRBD2 is the D gene, with 6 bases matching. This sequence originates from a man aged 55 to 70 with head and neck cancer. The DNA reads TGTGCCAGCAGCGTGGAGGGGCGGATGAACACCGGGGAGCTGTTTTTT. Its translation is CASSVEGRMNTGELFF.